One sample yielded the 11 T cell receptor beta chains listed below, sequenced in a study of shared clonotypes between healthy human individuals. Assay: immunoSEQ multiplex PCR; the TCRdb copy retains only in-frame clones and omits some. The table records some 1.5 million clones, 95% to 99% of them present only once. Sequenced: naive CD4+ T cells sorted from blood. Subset specified: CD45RA+ positively selected. Receptor source: a man aged 25 to 40 in good health.

This chain links TRBV27 with TRBJ2-5, with D possibly being TRBD1 (6 bases). Trimming left V 6 bases short and J 5 bases short, with 13 bases between. Germline CDR1 and CDR2: MNHEY and SMNVEV (reference sequence). The CDR3 contains 13 residues. This CDR3 is CASSMTGWETQYF. The CDR3, as DNA: TGTGCCAGCAGCATGACAGGTTGGGAGACCCAGTACTTC.

Concerning this clone itself: Other DNA sequences of this sample code for an identical CDR3. The chain links TRBV29-1 to TRBJ1-1, with unresolved D. The CDR3 totals 10 residues. The ends were cut back, 6 bases at V and 2 bases at J, with 4 bases in the middle. Germline CDR1 reads SQVTM; CDR2 reads ANQGSEA. In nucleotides, the CDR3 is TGCAGCGTAGCAAACACTGAAGCTTTCTTT. Translating it yields CSVANTEAFF. Combining the CDR3 with reference TRBV29-1 and TRBJ1-1 gives the whole variable domain SAVISQKPSRDICQRGTSLTIQCQVDSQVTMMFWYRQQPGQSLTLIATANQGSEATYESGFVIDKFPISRPNLTFSTLTVSNMSPEDSSIYLCSVANTEAFFGQGTRLTVV.

The chain employs TRBV30 and TRBJ2-1; D may match TRBD1 or TRBD2 (5 bases each). Germline CDR1 reads GTSNPN; CDR2 reads SVGIG (reference sequence). The CDR3 is 15 residues long. Deletions cut 2 bases from V and 6 bases from J, with 17 bases between. The CDR3 bases are TGTGCCTGGAGTCACTGGCAGGGAGTGATCAATGAGCAGTTCTTC. It specifies CAWSHWQGVINEQFF.

This chain uses TRBV9 with TRBJ1-1; 7 positions agree with TRBD1. V trimming: 3 bases; J trimming: 1 base; junction bases outside the gene matches: 3. The CDR3 has 14 residues. Germline V lookup: CDR1 SGDLS, CDR2 YYNGEE. The CDR3: CASSAGQRNTEAFF. The CDR3, as DNA: TGTGCCAGCAGCGCGGGACAGCGGAACACTGAAGCTTTCTTT.

The genes are TRBV21-1 and TRBJ2-1. TRBV21-1 has pseudogene status. The CDR3 has 15 residues. The CDR3 region has the DNA TGTGCCAGCAGCAAAGGCAGTGGAACCTACAATGAGCAGTTCTTC. Translated: CASSKGSGTYNEQFF.

V usage is TRBV4-3 and J usage is TRBJ1-2; the D is unclear. The CDR3 is 13 amino acids. Germline V CDR1 and CDR2: LGHNA, YSLEER. The V gene lost 4 bases and the J gene lost 1 base, with 7 bases spanning the gap. As DNA, the CDR3 is TGCGCCAGCAGCCGAGCCGTTAACTATGGCTACACCTTC. It codes for CASSRAVNYGYTF.

The chain is built from TRBV5-1 and TRBJ2-2; D possibly corresponds to TRBD1 (6 bases). The V end lost 2 bases, the J end lost 4 bases, and 12 bases lay between the germline ends. The length of the CDR3 is 15 residues. Germline lookup yields CDR1 SGHRS and CDR2 YFSETQ. The CDR3 is CASSLKQGSTGELFF. The CDR3 nucleotides are TGCGCCAGCAGCTTAAAACAGGGTAGCACCGGGGAGCTGTTTTTT.

This chain uses TRBV5-1 with TRBJ2-7; 7 nucleotides match TRBD1. Germline assignment: CDR1 SGHRS and CDR2 YFSETQ. The length of the CDR3 is 13 residues. The J segment lost 0 bases and the V segment lost 3 bases, leaving 0 bases of the junction unmatched. The DNA for the CDR3 is TGCGCCAGCAGCTGGGACAGCTCCTACGAGCAGTACTTC. Translating it yields CASSWDSSYEQYF.

This chain connects TRBV27 to TRBJ2-7; 7 bases line up with TRBD2. There are 14 residues in the CDR3. The V gene's germline CDR1 is MNHEY and CDR2 SMNVEV (reference sequence). V lost 10 bases and J lost 6; bases outside the gene matches: 15. CDR3 sequence reads: CATREALGVGEQYF. In DNA form, the CDR3 reads TGTGCCACCCGGGAGGCGCTAGGAGTTGGCGAGCAGTACTTC.

The chain couples TRBV9 to TRBJ2-1; 8 nucleotides match TRBD2. The CDR3 contains 15 residues. After removal of 0 bases from V and 4 bases from J, the junction contained 3 bases not matched to a gene. The germline CDR1 and CDR2 sequences are SGDLS and YYNGEE. CDR3 residues: CASSVALAEYNEQFF. DNA for the CDR3: TGTGCCAGCAGCGTAGCACTAGCGGAATACAATGAGCAGTTCTTC.

V gene TRBV27 combines with J gene TRBJ2-7, with TRBD2 matching over 7 bases. Per the germline V gene, CDR1 is MNHEY and CDR2 is SMNVEV (reference sequence). Germline trimming cut 3 bases from V and 2 bases from J; bases unmatched to any gene: 4. This CDR3 comprises 14 residues. The CDR3 bases are TGTGCCAGCAGTTTCCACGGGACTACCTACGAGCAGTACTTC. Its translation is CASSFHGTTYEQYF.